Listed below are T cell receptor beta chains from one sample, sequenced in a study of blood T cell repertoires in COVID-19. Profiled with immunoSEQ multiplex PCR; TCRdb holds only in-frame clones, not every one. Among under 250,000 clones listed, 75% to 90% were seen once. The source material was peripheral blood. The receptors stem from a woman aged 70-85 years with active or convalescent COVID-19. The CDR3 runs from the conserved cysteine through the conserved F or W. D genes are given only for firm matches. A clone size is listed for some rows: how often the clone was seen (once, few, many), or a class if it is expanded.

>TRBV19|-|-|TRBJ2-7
CASAQAGKYEQYF
TGTGCCAGTGCCCAGGCAGGGAAATACGAGCAGTACTTC
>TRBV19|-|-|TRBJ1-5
CASSIEGVGVSNQPQHF
TGTGCCAGTAGTATTGAAGGTGTAGGGGTTAGCAATCAGCCCCAGCATTTT
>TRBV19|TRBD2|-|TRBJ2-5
CASSILAGGGETQYF
TGTGCCAGTAGTATCCTAGCGGGAGGGGGGGAGACCCAGTACTTC
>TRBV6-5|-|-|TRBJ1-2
CASSYQDRWDGYTF
TGTGCCAGCAGTTACCAGGACAGATGGGATGGCTACACCTTC
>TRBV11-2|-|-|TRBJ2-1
CASSLDRTEGVYNEQFF
TGTGCCAGCAGCTTAGACCGGACAGAAGGGGTCTACAATGAGCAGTTCTTC
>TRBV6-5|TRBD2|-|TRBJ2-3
CASRTERGGTDTQYF
TGTGCCAGCAGGACTGAGCGGGGCGGCACAGATACGCAGTATTTT
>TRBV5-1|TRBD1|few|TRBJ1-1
CASSWDRGNTEAFF
TGCGCCAGCAGCTGGGACAGGGGGAACACTGAAGCTTTCTTT
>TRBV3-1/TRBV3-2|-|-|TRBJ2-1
CASSQVVRSEQFF
TGTGCCAGCAGCCAAGTGGTCCGGAGTGAGCAGTTCTTC
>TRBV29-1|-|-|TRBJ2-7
CSVWEPPLYEQYF
TGCAGCGTCTGGGAGCCTCCCCTCTACGAGCAGTACTTC
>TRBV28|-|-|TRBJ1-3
CASSPSWSSGNTIYF
TGTGCCAGCAGTCCCTCATGGAGCTCTGGAAACACCATATATTTT
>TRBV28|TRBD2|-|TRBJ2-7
CATFGRADYEQYF
TGTGCCACCTTTGGGAGGGCGGATTACGAGCAGTACTTC
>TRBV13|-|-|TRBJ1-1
CASSYRQQLNTEAFF
TGTGCCAGCAGCTACAGACAGCAACTGAACACTGAAGCTTTCTTT
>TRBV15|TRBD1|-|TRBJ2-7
CATSRGTGVRNEQYF
TGTGCCACCAGCAGAGGGACAGGGGTAAGGAACGAGCAGTACTTC
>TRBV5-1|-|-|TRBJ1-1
CASSLVPGTNSEAFF
TGCGCCAGCAGCTTGGTCCCAGGGACAAACTCCGAAGCTTTCTTT
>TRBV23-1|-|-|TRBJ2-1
CASRRDNNEQFF
TGCGCCAGCAGACGGGACAACAATGAGCAGTTCTTC
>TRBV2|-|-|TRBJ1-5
CASTRWQYSNQPQHF
TGTGCCAGCACGAGGTGGCAGTATAGCAATCAGCCCCAGCATTTT
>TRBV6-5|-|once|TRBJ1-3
CASSYGGAGNTIYF
TGTGCCAGCAGTTACGGCGGGGCTGGAAACACCATATATTTT
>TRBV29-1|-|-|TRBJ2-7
CSVVRGVGVQYF
TGCAGCGTTGTTCGTGGGGTCGGGGTGCAGTACTTC
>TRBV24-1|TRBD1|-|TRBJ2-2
CATRRQGNTGELFF
TGTGCCACCAGAAGACAGGGGAACACCGGGGAGCTGTTTTTT
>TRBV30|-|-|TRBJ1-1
CAWSVLGAVAFF
TGTGCCTGGAGTGTACTGGGGGCGGTAGCTTTCTTT
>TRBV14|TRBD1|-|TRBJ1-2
CASSQDYRDRGSNYGYTF
TGTGCCAGCAGCCAAGATTATCGGGACAGGGGATCGAACTATGGCTACACCTTC
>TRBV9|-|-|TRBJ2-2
CASSFLGDTGELFF
TGTGCCAGCAGCTTTTTAGGGGACACCGGGGAGCTGTTTTTT
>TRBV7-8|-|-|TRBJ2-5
CASSRAGVLEETQYF
TGTGCCAGCAGCCGAGCAGGGGTATTGGAAGAGACCCAGTACTTC
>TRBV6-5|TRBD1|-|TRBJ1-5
CASSQWDRLNQPQHF
TGTGCCAGCAGTCAATGGGACAGGTTGAATCAGCCCCAGCATTTT
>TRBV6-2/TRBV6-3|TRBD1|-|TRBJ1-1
CASSQTGGRLNTEAFF
TGTGCCAGCAGCCAGACAGGGGGCAGGTTGAACACTGAAGCTTTCTTT
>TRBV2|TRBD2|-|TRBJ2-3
CASTLAGGGTDTQYF
TGTGCCAGCACTTTAGCGGGAGGTGGGACAGATACGCAGTATTTT
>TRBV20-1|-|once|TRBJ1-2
CSVGTDYGYTF
TGCAGTGTTGGCACCGACTATGGCTACACCTTC
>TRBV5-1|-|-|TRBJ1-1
CASSPGRAGDTEAFF
TGCGCCAGCAGCCCCGGGAGGGCAGGAGACACTGAAGCTTTCTTT
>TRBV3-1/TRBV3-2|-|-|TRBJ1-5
CASSQWAASDSNQPQHF
TGTGCCAGCAGCCAGTGGGCAGCTAGCGATAGCAATCAGCCCCAGCATTTT
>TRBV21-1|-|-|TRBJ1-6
CASSPPGGKPGGNSPLHF
TGTGCCAGCAGCCCCCCGGGGGGCAAGCCAGGGGGCAATTCACCCCTCCACTTT
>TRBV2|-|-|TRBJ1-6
CASRGTAYNSPLHF
TGTGCCAGCAGGGGGACTGCTTATAATTCACCCCTCCACTTT
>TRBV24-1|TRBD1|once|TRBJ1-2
CATSAGQGGQIYGYTF
TGTGCCACCAGTGCCGGACAGGGGGGTCAAATCTATGGCTACACCTTC
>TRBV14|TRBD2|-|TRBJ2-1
CASSQGTSGYNEQFF
TGTGCCAGCAGCCAAGGGACTAGCGGATACAATGAGCAGTTCTTC
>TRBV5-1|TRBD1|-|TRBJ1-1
CASSYGQGVETEAFF
TGCGCCAGCAGCTACGGACAGGGAGTGGAGACTGAAGCTTTCTTT
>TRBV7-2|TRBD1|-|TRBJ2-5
CASSYTGEETQYF
TGTGCCAGCAGTTATACAGGGGAAGAGACCCAGTACTTC
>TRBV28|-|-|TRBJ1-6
CASSLWVAGAKSPLHF
TGTGCCAGCAGTTTATGGGTGGCGGGGGCTAAATCACCCCTCCACTTT
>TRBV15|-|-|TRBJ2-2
CATSGNREYRTGELFF
TGTGCCACCAGCGGTAACAGGGAATATAGAACCGGGGAGCTGTTTTTT
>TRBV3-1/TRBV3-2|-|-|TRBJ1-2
CASSPSGNNYGYTF
TGTGCCAGCAGCCCCAGCGGAAACAACTATGGCTACACCTTC
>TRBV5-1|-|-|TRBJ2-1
CASKTRADRYNEQFF
TGCGCCAGCAAAACTAGGGCGGACAGATACAATGAGCAGTTCTTC
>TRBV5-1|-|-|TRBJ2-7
CASSLASGASYEQYF
TGCGCCAGCAGCTTGGCATCAGGGGCGTCGTACGAGCAGTACTTC
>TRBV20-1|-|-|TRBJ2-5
CSAAKGETQYF
TGCAGTGCAGCCAAGGGGGAGACCCAGTACTTC
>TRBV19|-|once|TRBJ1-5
CASTKGRIGQPQHF
TGTGCCAGTACCAAGGGGAGGATTGGGCAGCCCCAGCATTTT
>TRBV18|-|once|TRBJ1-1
CASSPTYRAGNTEAFF
TGTGCCAGCTCACCAACTTACAGGGCTGGGAACACTGAAGCTTTCTTT
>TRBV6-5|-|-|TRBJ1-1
CASSYWTGETEAFF
TGTGCCAGCAGTTATTGGACGGGGGAGACTGAAGCTTTCTTT
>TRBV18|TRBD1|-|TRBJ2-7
CASSPQGVQGAGEQYF
TGTGCCAGCTCACCGCAGGGTGTTCAGGGGGCGGGCGAGCAGTACTTC
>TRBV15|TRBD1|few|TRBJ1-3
CATSSHRDSSGNTIYF
TGTGCCACCAGCTCCCACAGGGACAGCTCTGGAAACACCATATATTTT
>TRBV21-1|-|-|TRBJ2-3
CASSNLTGSDPERPTDTQYF
TGTGCCAGCAGCAACCTGACAGGGAGCGATCCGGAGCGGCCCACAGATACGCAGTATTTT
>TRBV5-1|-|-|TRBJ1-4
CASSETVGGEKLFF
TGCGCCAGCAGCGAGACAGTTGGCGGTGAAAAACTGTTTTTT
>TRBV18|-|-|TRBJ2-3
CASSRGSGGTDTQYF
TGTGCCAGCTCACGGGGTAGCGGAGGCACAGATACGCAGTATTTT
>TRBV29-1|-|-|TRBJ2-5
CSAVAGWETQYF
TGCAGCGCTGTCGCGGGGTGGGAGACCCAGTACTTC